This is a list of T cell receptor beta chains from one sample in a study of blood T cell repertoires in COVID-19. The protocol was immunoSEQ multiplex PCR, while the TCRdb copy is restricted to in-frame clones and leaves out a portion. This sample has 200,000 to 300,000 clones, with roughly 83% found just once. Sequenced input: peripheral blood. All receptors derive from a man at least 80 years old with acute or convalescent COVID-19. Both conserved end residues are part of each CDR3. A D gene is named only where the DNA matches it firmly. A clone size is listed for some rows: how often the clone was seen (once, few, many), or a class if it is expanded.

NA	TRBV18	TRBJ1-3	NA	TGTGCCAGCTCGTCCCAGGGGCAAGGTCTCTCTGGAAACACCATATATTTT	CASSSQGQGLSGNTIYF
NA	TRBV5-6	TRBJ1-1	NA	TGTGCCAGCACGTCCGCAGGTTACTACACTGAAGCTTTCTTT	CASTSAGYYTEAFF
NA	TRBV28	TRBJ2-7	TRBD1	TGTGCCAGCAGTACCACAGGGGGCGCTGGGTCAAAACAGTACTTC	CASSTTGGAGSKQYF
NA	TRBV19	TRBJ1-2	NA	TGTGCCAGTAGTATTGGAGTTCCTAACGGCTACACCTTC	CASSIGVPNGYTF
few	TRBV5-1	TRBJ1-2	NA	TGCGCCAGCGCCGAAAGCGGCAACTATGGCTACACCTTC	CASAESGNYGYTF
few	TRBV19	TRBJ1-2	NA	TGTGCCAGTAGACTTTCCCATGGCTACACCTTC	CASRLSHGYTF
NA	TRBV6-5	TRBJ1-5	NA	TGTGCCAGCAGCCACCGCGGGGGGTACGGTCAGCCCCAGCATTTT	CASSHRGGYGQPQHF
few	TRBV6-5	TRBJ1-2	TRBD1	TGTGCCAGCAGTTACGAGGGCAGGGGGCGTCATGGCTACACCTTC	CASSYEGRGRHGYTF
NA	TRBV29-1	TRBJ1-1	TRBD1	TGCAGCGGAATGACAGGGGGCACTGAAGCTTTCTTT	CSGMTGGTEAFF
few	TRBV9	TRBJ1-2	TRBD1	TGTGCCAGCAGCGTAGTTGTAGGGGGCGAACCGGGAACCTTC	CASSVVVGGEPGTF
NA	TRBV27	TRBJ2-1	TRBD2	TGTGCCAGCAGTGTCCCGGGCGGGAGGGCCGATGAGCAGTTCTTC	CASSVPGGRADEQFF
NA	TRBV18	TRBJ1-5	TRBD1	TGTGCCAGCTCACCAGAGACAGGGGTCGGGCAGCCCCAGCATTTT	CASSPETGVGQPQHF
NA	TRBV19	TRBJ1-5	NA	TGTGCCAGTAGTCCGACGGGGGGCGAGGCCCAGCATTTT	CASSPTGGEAQHF
NA	TRBV5-6	TRBJ1-6	NA	TGTGCCAGCAGCTTGGAAACAGAAGTCTATAATTCACCCCTCCACTTT	CASSLETEVYNSPLHF
NA	TRBV19	TRBJ1-2	NA	TGTGCCAGTAATCCCGGGACACTTAATTCCTATGGCTACACCTTC	CASNPGTLNSYGYTF
NA	TRBV5-1	TRBJ2-1	TRBD2	TGCGCCAGCAGCTCGAGGGGGACTAGCGACACGGAGCAGTTCTTC	CASSSRGTSDTEQFF
NA	TRBV3-1/TRBV3-2	TRBJ2-7	TRBD2	TGTGCCAGCAGCCAAACATCGGGACTAGCGGGAGCCTACGAGCAGTACTTC	CASSQTSGLAGAYEQYF
NA	TRBV5-1	TRBJ1-4	TRBD1	TGCGCCAGCAACCTGGGACAGGGTGACGAAAAACTGTTTTTT	CASNLGQGDEKLFF
once	TRBV15	TRBJ2-7	NA	TGTGCCACCAGCAGAGCTAGTAACTACGAGCAGTACTTC	CATSRASNYEQYF
few	TRBV19	TRBJ1-1	NA	TGTGCCAGTATCAGGTCAAACACTGAAGCTTTCTTT	CASIRSNTEAFF
NA	TRBV27	TRBJ2-1	TRBD2	TGTGCCAGCAGTTTAATCGGCCCCTGGACTAGCGGGAGGGCCTATTTCAATGAGCAGTTCTTC	CASSLIGPWTSGRAYFNEQFF
NA	TRBV28	TRBJ1-5	TRBD1	TGTGCCACCAATGATCGACAGGGGAACAATCAGCCCCAGCATTTT	CATNDRQGNNQPQHF
NA	TRBV7-2	TRBJ2-2	NA	TGTGCCAGCAGCTTCGAGACTCCAAGGGGCGGGGAGCTGTTTTTT	CASSFETPRGGELFF
few	TRBV28	TRBJ2-7	NA	TGTGCCAGCAGCCTCCTCAGTGGCGGTATCTACGAGCAGTACTTC	CASSLLSGGIYEQYF
NA	TRBV5-1	TRBJ2-3	TRBD2	TGCGCCAGCAGGGATGGACTAGCGGTCACAGATACGCAGTATTTT	CASRDGLAVTDTQYF
NA	TRBV11-3	TRBJ1-1	NA	TGTGCCAGCAGCTTAGACCCCTTGAACACTGAAGCTTTCTTT	CASSLDPLNTEAFF
NA	TRBV2	TRBJ1-6	NA	TGTGCCACTATGGAGGAGGGCCGGTCCTATAATTCACCCCTCCACTTT	CATMEEGRSYNSPLHF
NA	TRBV11-3	TRBJ2-1	TRBD1	TGTGCCAGCAGCTTAGACAGGGGGCGGGGTGAGCAGTTCTTC	CASSLDRGRGEQFF
NA	TRBV3-1/TRBV3-2	TRBJ1-1	TRBD1	TGTGCCAGCAGCTCCCGGACAGGGGAGGCCGCTTTCTTT	CASSSRTGEAAFF
few	TRBV6-5	TRBJ1-1	NA	TGTGCCAGCCGGGGCAGGGGAAGGACTGAAGCTTTCTTT	CASRGRGRTEAFF
NA	TRBV4-3	TRBJ2-1	NA	TGCGCCAGCAGCCAAGTGTGGGGGGACTCCTACAATGAGCAGTTCTTC	CASSQVWGDSYNEQFF
NA	TRBV4-3	TRBJ2-3	TRBD2	TGCGCCAGCAGCCAAGATCTAGCGGGGTCGGATACGCAGTATTTT	CASSQDLAGSDTQYF
NA	TRBV18	TRBJ1-1	NA	TGTGCCAGCTCACCACAGGGACTTGTCCCTGAAGCTTTCTTT	CASSPQGLVPEAFF
NA	TRBV7-2	TRBJ2-7	TRBD2	TGTGCCAGCAGCTATCCTAGCGGGGGGGCCCACGAGCAGTACTTC	CASSYPSGGAHEQYF
NA	TRBV5-5	TRBJ1-6	NA	TGTGCCAGCAGCTTGCAGGGGTTCTATAATTCACCCCTCCACTTT	CASSLQGFYNSPLHF
NA	TRBV7-3	TRBJ2-7	NA	TGTGCCAGCGCCAAGGCCCCAGGGCCTTACGAGCAGTACTTC	CASAKAPGPYEQYF
NA	TRBV6-5	TRBJ1-4	NA	TGTGCCACCTCGGACCCCGGACAAGAAAAACTGTTTTTT	CATSDPGQEKLFF
NA	TRBV28	TRBJ2-1	TRBD2	TGTGCCAGCAGAATTACTAGCGGGAGGGTCGATTACAATGAGCAGTTCTTC	CASRITSGRVDYNEQFF
NA	TRBV5-6	TRBJ2-7	NA	TGTGCCAGCAGCCAGGAATACGCCCTCTACGAGCAGTACTTC	CASSQEYALYEQYF
NA	TRBV7-9	TRBJ1-1	NA	TGTGCCAGCAGCCACCTGCGGGGAGTCGAGGTGAACACTGAAGCTTTCTTT	CASSHLRGVEVNTEAFF
NA	TRBV28	TRBJ1-1	TRBD1	TGTGCCAGCGGGTTACCGGACAGGGCTAACACTGAAGCTTTCTTT	CASGLPDRANTEAFF
NA	TRBV28	TRBJ1-3	TRBD1	TGTGCCAGCAGTTCCGGACAGGGCTACTCTGGAAACACCATATATTTT	CASSSGQGYSGNTIYF